The rows below give T cell receptor beta chains drawn from one sample of a study of T cell responses to AZD1222 COVID-19 vaccine. The repertoire was sequenced with immunoSEQ multiplex PCR; TCRdb's copy has only in-frame clones and lacks some. The sample has about 180,000 clones; roughly 91% are singletons. Here the sequenced sample was peripheral blood, taken 28 days after the second AZD1222 dose. The receptors originated from an adult who received the AZD1222 COVID-19 vaccine. Each CDR3 is given with its conserved first and last residue. A D gene is named only where the DNA matches it firmly. Clone size is not always given. Where it is, it says once, few, many or a class for expanded clones.

size,J,V,D,DNA,CDR3
-,TRBJ2-3,TRBV14,-,TGTGCCAGCAGCCTCCGGGGGCGGGGCACAGATACGCAGTATTTT,CASSLRGRGTDTQYF
-,TRBJ2-7,TRBV5-1,TRBD2,TGCGCCAGCAGCTGGGGGGGTACTAGTCTCGAGCAGTACTTC,CASSWGGTSLEQYF
once,TRBJ2-1,TRBV10-1,TRBD2,TGCGCCAGCAGTGAGATGGCTAGCGGGAGGAATGAGCAGTTCTTC,CASSEMASGRNEQFF
-,TRBJ2-1,TRBV6-4,-,TGTGCCAGCAGTGACTCCCCCGCAGGGGCCCCGGATGAGCAGTTCTTC,CASSDSPAGAPDEQFF
-,TRBJ2-7,TRBV19,TRBD2,TGTGCCAGTAGTATCGCGGGAGAACCTACCTACGAGCAGTACTTC,CASSIAGEPTYEQYF
-,TRBJ1-5,TRBV2,-,TGTGCCAGCAATGACAGGTCAGACAATCAGCCCCAGCATTTT,CASNDRSDNQPQHF
-,TRBJ2-1,TRBV7-5,-,TGTGCCGGGAGGACTAGCGGGACTTCCTACAATGAGCAGTTCTTC,CAGRTSGTSYNEQFF
-,TRBJ2-1,TRBV28,-,TGTGCCAGCAGTTGGGCAGGGATCTACAATGAGCAGTTCTTC,CASSWAGIYNEQFF
once,TRBJ1-4,TRBV7-9,-,TGTGCCAGCAGCACAGCCGCAACTAATGAAAAACTGTTTTTT,CASSTAATNEKLFF
-,TRBJ2-2,TRBV5-6,-,TGTGCCAGCAGCTCCAGAATCGCGAACACCGGGGAGCTGTTTTTT,CASSSRIANTGELFF
-,TRBJ2-5,TRBV7-2,TRBD2,TGTGCCAGCAGCTTAACTAGCGGGCGAGAGACCCAGTACTTC,CASSLTSGRETQYF
once,TRBJ2-7,TRBV21-1,-,TGTGCCAGCAGCAAAGTAGAGGGCCCCTACGAGCAGTACTTC,CASSKVEGPYEQYF
-,TRBJ1-1,TRBV20-1,-,TGCAGTGCTAGTATGCGGGTGAGGAACACTGAAGCTTTCTTT,CSASMRVRNTEAFF
-,TRBJ1-6,TRBV28,TRBD1,TGTGCCAGCAGTTTCACAGGGGTTCGTTCACCCCTCCACTTT,CASSFTGVRSPLHF
-,TRBJ1-2,TRBV29-1,-,TGCAGCGTTGAAGATCGATCTAACTATGGCTACACCTTC,CSVEDRSNYGYTF
once,TRBJ1-4,TRBV7-8,-,TGTGCCAGCAGCTTGGGAGGGGGGACTAATGAAAAACTGTTTTTT,CASSLGGGTNEKLFF
-,TRBJ2-1,TRBV7-3,TRBD2,TGTGCCAGCAGCCCCTCTAGCGGGGCATACAATGAGCAGTTCTTC,CASSPSSGAYNEQFF
-,TRBJ1-1,TRBV6-1,-,TGTGCCAGCAGTGAGGGGGGGCTAAACACTGAAGCTTTCTTT,CASSEGGLNTEAFF
-,TRBJ1-2,TRBV3-1/TRBV3-2,TRBD1,TGTGCCAGCAGCCAAGCCGACAGGGGATCCTATGGCTACACCTTC,CASSQADRGSYGYTF
-,TRBJ2-5,TRBV5-4,-,TGTGCCAGCAGCTTGGGGGTTTTCCCTCCAGAGACCCAGTACTTC,CASSLGVFPPETQYF
-,TRBJ1-1,TRBV5-6,TRBD1,TGTGCCAGCAGCTTACAGGGGGCAGGTGCTGAAGCTTTCTTT,CASSLQGAGAEAFF
-,TRBJ2-1,TRBV19,TRBD2,TGTGCCAGTAGGTTGACTAGCGGGGGACCCTACAATGAGCAGTTCTTC,CASRLTSGGPYNEQFF
-,TRBJ2-1,TRBV11-2,-,TGTGCCAGCAGCTTAGATCCCCCGTTTGGGGGTTCCTACAATGAGCAGTTCTTC,CASSLDPPFGGSYNEQFF
-,TRBJ1-2,TRBV11-2,-,TGTGCCAGCAGCACACAGGCCCTACTCGCCCATGGCTACACCTTC,CASSTQALLAHGYTF
-,TRBJ2-1,TRBV10-1,-,TGCGCCAGCAGTCTTGGGATGGGCCACAATGAGCAGTTCTTC,CASSLGMGHNEQFF
-,TRBJ1-4,TRBV9,-,TGTGCCAGCAGCCTTTGGGACGGGCGCGGAACAACTAATGAAAAACTGTTTTTT,CASSLWDGRGTTNEKLFF
-,TRBJ1-6,TRBV19,TRBD1,TGTGCCAGTAGTACCGGGGGAGACAGGGGGCTTTCACCCCTCCACTTT,CASSTGGDRGLSPLHF
-,TRBJ2-5,TRBV6-4,TRBD1,TGTGCCAGCAGTCAGGGGGCGGGAGAGACCCAGTACTTC,CASSQGAGETQYF
-,TRBJ2-1,TRBV6-6,-,TGTGCCAGCAGTTACGTGGTTACACCATACAATGAGCAGTTCTTC,CASSYVVTPYNEQFF
-,TRBJ1-2,TRBV6-4,-,TGTGCCAGCACCAGCGGCCGGGGCGGCTACACCTTC,CASTSGRGGYTF
-,TRBJ1-2,TRBV2,-,TGTGCCAGCAGAGCTATAGGAGGAGGCTACACCTTC,CASRAIGGGYTF
-,TRBJ1-5,TRBV24-1,-,TGTGCCACCAGTGCGGTAGGGAATCAGCCCCAGCATTTT,CATSAVGNQPQHF
-,TRBJ1-4,TRBV27,-,TGTGCCAGCGGTGGACAGTGGAATGAAAAACTGTTTTTT,CASGGQWNEKLFF
-,TRBJ2-1,TRBV19,TRBD2,TGTGCCAGTAGTATTGTCCTAGCGGGGGGCTCCTACAATGAGCAGTTCTTC,CASSIVLAGGSYNEQFF
-,TRBJ1-3,TRBV19,-,TGTGCCAGTAGTCAACCCCGAGCTGGAAACACCATATATTTT,CASSQPRAGNTIYF
-,TRBJ2-1,TRBV6-1,TRBD2,TGTGCCAGCAGTGACCGCCCTAGCGGGAGGGCCGGTGCGGATGAGCAGTTCTTC,CASSDRPSGRAGADEQFF
once,TRBJ2-7,TRBV3-1/TRBV3-2,-,TGTGCCAGCAGCCAAGTTGGTTACGAGCAGTACTTC,CASSQVGYEQYF
-,TRBJ1-2,TRBV5-4,TRBD1,TGTGCCAGCAGCTGGACAGGGGGGTATGGCTACACCTTC,CASSWTGGYGYTF
-,TRBJ2-7,TRBV5-1,TRBD2,TGCGCCAGCAGCTTGGAACTAGCGGGGGGACTTTACGAGCAGTACTTC,CASSLELAGGLYEQYF
-,TRBJ2-1,TRBV10-3,TRBD1,TGTGCCATCACCCGCGACAGGGAAGATGAGCAGTTCTTC,CAITRDREDEQFF
-,TRBJ2-3,TRBV18,-,TGTGCCAGCTCACAAGGGTCCGCCACAGATACGCAGTATTTT,CASSQGSATDTQYF
-,TRBJ1-2,TRBV4-1,TRBD1,TGCGCCAGCAGCCAAGAGTCGGGACAGCTCCTCTATGGCTACACCTTC,CASSQESGQLLYGYTF
-,TRBJ1-5,TRBV19,TRBD1,TGTGCCAGCCGAGACGGACAGGGGGTTGTCAATCAGCCCCAGCATTTT,CASRDGQGVVNQPQHF
-,TRBJ2-3,TRBV6-5,TRBD1,TGTGCCAGCAGTTATAGGGGGCCAGATACGCAGTATTTT,CASSYRGPDTQYF
-,TRBJ2-3,TRBV7-9,TRBD1,TGTGCCAGCAGGTCCTCCGGGACAGGGGAGGGAGATACGCAGTATTTT,CASRSSGTGEGDTQYF
once,TRBJ2-1,TRBV11-2,TRBD2,TGTGCCAGCAGCTTAAGCGGGAGAACCAATGAGCAGTTCTTC,CASSLSGRTNEQFF
-,TRBJ2-7,TRBV3-1/TRBV3-2,-,TGTGCCAGCAGCCGGGCCTACGAGCAGTACTTC,CASSRAYEQYF
-,TRBJ1-1,TRBV6-5,-,TGTGCCAGCAGCCAGGGGAACACTGAAGCTTTCTTT,CASSQGNTEAFF
-,TRBJ1-6,TRBV19,-,TGTGCCAGTAGCGAGACAGGTCCCCTCCACTTT,CASSETGPLHF
-,TRBJ1-3,TRBV18,TRBD1,TGTGCCAGCTCACCAGGACAGGGACGAAACACCATATATTTT,CASSPGQGRNTIYF
-,TRBJ2-7,TRBV28,-,TGTGCCAGCAGCTTGAAGGGGAGCGAGCAGTACTTC,CASSLKGSEQYF